This record looks at one T cell receptor (gamma chain) sequence and its context. Its antigen is not known. For each case, the template was genomic DNA from ten 5-µm formalin-fixed paraffin-embedded scrolls. Surplus formalin-fixed paraffin-embedded duodenal biopsies not needed for diagnosis were used, fully anonymised. The sample is drawn from a study of intestinal T cells in coeliac disease. Across the whole study: In the TRG cohort, coeliac patients were much younger than controls. Study-wide results and limits: Each sample likely lost a proportion of TCR sequences from degraded FFPE DNA.

The TRG library came from about 200 ng of biopsy DNA amplified with LymphoTrack primers. TCRdb used CATT to re-call clones from the multiplex PCR reads. The table shows 2,000 to 2,500 gamma-chain clones, with 45% occurring only once. From germline, CDR1 is GITISATS and CDR2 ISYDGTV (reference sequence). The V and J ends lost 0 bases and 12 bases, in that order; junction bases with no gene match: 5. The CDR3 is made up of 11 amino acids. This sequence originates from a human donor with celiac disease. This sequence joins TRGV9 and TRGJ1 or TRGJ2. Input material: a duodenal biopsy. In DNA, the CDR3 is TGTGCCTTGTGGGAGGTGCAGAGGAAACTCTTT. Protein sequence: CALWEVQRKLF.